A selection of T cell receptor beta chains follows, all from one sample in a study of blood T cell repertoires in COVID-19. Sequenced by immunoSEQ multiplex PCR; TCRdb stores in-frame clones only, minus some. The data contain 89,000 or so clones, under 85% of them singletons. Sequencing was done on a sample of peripheral blood. The receptors were sampled from a human donor in a cohort sampled during active COVID-19. Both conserved end residues are part of each CDR3. D genes are given only for firm matches. A clone size is listed for some rows: how often the clone was seen (once, few, many), or a class if it is expanded.

>NA|TRBV7-3|TRBD1|14|TRBJ1-6
CASSLGTANSPLHF
TGTGCCAGCAGCCTAGGGACAGCTAATTCACCCCTCCACTTT
>NA|TRBV28|TRBD1|14|TRBJ1-2
CASSLTGASYGYTF
TGTGCCAGCAGTTTGACAGGGGCGAGCTATGGCTACACCTTC
>NA|TRBV9|NA|11|TRBJ2-7
CASSAAGEQYF
TGTGCCAGCAGCGCCGCGGGCGAGCAGTACTTC
>NA|TRBV15|NA|16|TRBJ1-4
CATSPRALTTNEKLFF
TGTGCCACCAGCCCCAGGGCGCTCACAACTAATGAAAAACTGTTTTTT
>NA|TRBV13|NA|13|TRBJ1-1
CASSLVRSTEAFF
TGTGCCAGCAGCTTAGTTCGCAGCACTGAAGCTTTCTTT
>NA|TRBV4-2|NA|17|TRBJ1-2
CASSQEMERQDFYGYTF
TGTGCCAGCAGCCAAGAGATGGAGAGACAGGATTTCTATGGCTACACCTTC
>NA|TRBV4-2|NA|14|TRBJ1-2
CASSQATNSFGYTF
TGTGCCAGCAGCCAAGCGACTAACAGTTTCGGCTACACCTTC
>NA|TRBV19|NA|17|TRBJ1-6
CASSGGAGFSYNSPLHF
TGTGCCAGTAGTGGCGGAGCAGGGTTCTCCTATAATTCACCCCTCCACTTT
>NA|TRBV29-1|TRBD2|13|TRBJ2-1
CSVRTSGNNEQFF
TGCAGCGTCCGGACTAGCGGGAACAATGAGCAGTTCTTC
>NA|TRBV4-3|NA|15|TRBJ2-3
CASSQDSRAADTQYF
TGCGCCAGCAGCCAAGATTCCAGGGCTGCCGATACGCAGTATTTT
>NA|TRBV11-2|TRBD1|17|TRBJ1-1
CASSFLRGNAGGPEAFF
TGTGCCAGCAGCTTTTTACGTGGGAACGCAGGGGGCCCTGAAGCTTTCTTT
>once|TRBV9|TRBD1|15|TRBJ1-1
CASSKTGKGGTEAFF
TGTGCCAGCAGCAAGACAGGGAAAGGAGGGACTGAAGCTTTCTTT
>NA|TRBV6-4|NA|14|TRBJ1-5
CASSGRNRDQPQHF
TGTGCCAGCAGTGGACGAAACAGGGATCAGCCCCAGCATTTT
>NA|TRBV9|NA|11|TRBJ2-3
CASSASGTQYF
TGTGCCAGCAGCGCTTCCGGGACGCAGTATTTT
>NA|TRBV7-2|TRBD1|14|TRBJ1-1
CASSPPGGNTEAFF
TGTGCCAGCAGCCCTCCAGGGGGGAACACTGAAGCTTTCTTT
>once|TRBV6-5|NA|14|TRBJ1-6
CASRYRWENSPLHF
TGTGCCAGCAGGTACAGGTGGGAGAATTCACCCCTCCACTTT
>NA|TRBV19|TRBD2|13|TRBJ2-1
CASSIGSGSEQFF
TGTGCCAGTAGTATAGGTAGCGGGTCGGAGCAGTTCTTC
>NA|TRBV9|TRBD2|16|TRBJ2-1
CASSPLGGRALDEQFF
TGTGCCAGCAGCCCCCTGGGCGGGAGGGCCTTGGATGAGCAGTTCTTC
>NA|TRBV5-4|NA|17|TRBJ2-5
CASSLGGSEMRPRTQYF
TGTGCCAGCAGCTTGGGAGGGTCTGAGATGAGACCGCGGACCCAGTACTTC
>NA|TRBV30|TRBD2|13|TRBJ2-7
CAWERGIGYEQYF
TGTGCCTGGGAGCGGGGCATCGGCTACGAGCAGTACTTC
>once|TRBV29-1|NA|13|TRBJ1-2
CSVAPDTAKGYTF
TGCAGCGTCGCCCCGGACACCGCTAAGGGCTACACCTTC
>NA|TRBV11-2|TRBD1|15|TRBJ2-7
CASSSLTGDGYEQYF
TGTGCCAGCAGTTCCTTGACAGGGGACGGCTACGAGCAGTACTTC
>NA|TRBV3-1/TRBV3-2|TRBD2|16|TRBJ2-3
CASSVGAGGGTDTQYF
TGTGCCAGCAGCGTCGGGGCGGGAGGGGGCACAGATACGCAGTATTTT
>once|TRBV5-4|TRBD1|13|TRBJ1-1
CASSFGQEGEAFF
TGTGCCAGCAGCTTCGGACAGGAGGGTGAAGCTTTCTTT
>NA|TRBV2|TRBD2|16|TRBJ2-3
CATLGLAGLRTDTQYF
TGTGCCACCCTGGGACTAGCGGGACTCCGCACAGATACGCAGTATTTT
>NA|TRBV19|NA|14|TRBJ2-2
CASRLQGNTGELFF
TGTGCCAGTAGGCTGCAGGGGAACACCGGGGAGCTGTTTTTT
>few|TRBV7-9|TRBD1|18|TRBJ2-7
CASSAGTGGRADSYEQYF
TGTGCCAGCAGCGCCGGGACAGGGGGCCGAGCCGACTCCTACGAGCAGTACTTC
>NA|TRBV5-8|NA|13|TRBJ2-7
CASSFRPTYEQYF
TGTGCCAGCAGCTTCAGGCCTACCTACGAGCAGTACTTC
>few|TRBV30|NA|11|TRBJ2-5
CAWTVGGTQYF
TGTGCCTGGACTGTGGGGGGGACCCAGTACTTC
>NA|TRBV2|TRBD1|14|TRBJ2-7
CASSPGQGAYEQYF
TGTGCCAGCTCTCCGGGACAGGGAGCCTACGAGCAGTACTTC
>NA|TRBV4-2|NA|13|TRBJ2-2
CASTPGGVGELFF
TGTGCCAGCACCCCCGGGGGAGTCGGGGAGCTGTTTTTT
>NA|TRBV6-6|NA|12|TRBJ2-5
CASSPERETQYF
TGTGCCAGCAGCCCCGAGAGGGAGACCCAGTACTTC
>NA|TRBV6-5|NA|13|TRBJ1-5
CASSYSIGQPQHF
TGTGCCAGCAGTTACTCGATTGGCCAGCCCCAGCATTTT
>NA|TRBV5-1|TRBD1|16|TRBJ2-2
CASSPPRTGDTGELFF
TGCGCCAGCAGCCCGCCGCGGACAGGGGACACCGGGGAGCTGTTTTTT
>once|TRBV18|NA|15|TRBJ2-5
CASSPRPGTQETQYF
TGTGCCAGCTCACCACGACCCGGGACACAAGAGACCCAGTACTTC
>NA|TRBV30|TRBD2|13|TRBJ2-7
CAWSVRLAGVQYF
TGTGCCTGGAGTGTACGTCTAGCGGGAGTGCAGTACTTC
>NA|TRBV6-1|NA|16|TRBJ2-7
CASSEARRGHSYEQYF
TGTGCCAGCAGTGAAGCGAGGAGGGGCCACTCCTACGAGCAGTACTTC
>NA|TRBV28|TRBD1|16|TRBJ2-7
CASSPASGTGWYEQYF
TGTGCCAGCAGTCCCGCCTCCGGGACAGGGTGGTACGAGCAGTACTTC
>NA|TRBV18|TRBD1|13|TRBJ2-2
CASSLTGAGELFF
TGTGCCAGCTCACTAACAGGGGCCGGGGAGCTGTTTTTT
>once|TRBV7-3|NA|14|TRBJ1-6
CASSLGQGSSPLHF
TGTGCCAGCAGCTTAGGGCAGGGTAGTTCACCCCTCCACTTT
>NA|TRBV2|TRBD2|19|TRBJ2-7
CASSELGLAGVMIGYEQYF
TGTGCCAGCAGTGAATTGGGACTAGCGGGAGTTATGATCGGGTACGAGCAGTACTTC
>few|TRBV5-1|NA|12|TRBJ2-7
CASSPGHYEQYF
TGCGCCAGCAGCCCCGGACACTACGAGCAGTACTTC
>few|TRBV4-3|NA|14|TRBJ2-7
CASSQDRSGLIPFF
TGCGCCAGCAGCCAAGATAGGAGCGGGCTTATCCCTTTCTTC
>NA|TRBV4-2|TRBD1|14|TRBJ2-7
CASSQGQGTYEQYF
TGTGCCAGCAGCCAAGGACAGGGTACCTACGAGCAGTACTTC
>NA|TRBV7-9|NA|16|TRBJ1-1
CASSLSAGGGVTEAFF
TGTGCCAGCAGCTTGAGTGCGGGTGGGGGGGTCACTGAAGCTTTCTTT
>few|TRBV7-6|TRBD1|18|TRBJ1-4
CASSRDRPLTGSREKLFF
TGTGCCAGCAGCCGAGACCGACCCCTGACAGGGAGTAGAGAAAAACTGTTTTTT
>NA|TRBV19|TRBD1|13|TRBJ2-1
CASSKGQYNEQFF
TGTGCCAGTAGTAAGGGACAGTACAATGAGCAGTTCTTC
>NA|TRBV5-1|NA|14|TRBJ2-3
CASSLGGYTDTQYF
TGCGCCAGCAGCTTGGGCGGCTACACAGATACGCAGTATTTT